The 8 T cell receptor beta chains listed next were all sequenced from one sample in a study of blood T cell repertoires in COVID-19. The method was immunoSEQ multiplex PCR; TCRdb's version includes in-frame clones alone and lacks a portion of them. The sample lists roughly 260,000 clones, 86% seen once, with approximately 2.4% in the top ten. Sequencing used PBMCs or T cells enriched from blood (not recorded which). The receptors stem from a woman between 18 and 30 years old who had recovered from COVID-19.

The CDR3 region has the DNA TGTGCCAGCAGCCCCGGACTGGTGATCTCCTATGGCTACACCTTC. It translates to CASSPGLVISYGYTF. The genes are TRBV7-9 and TRBJ1-2; D unclear. V was cut by 5 bases and J by 4 bases, with 17 bases left in between. The CDR3 has 15 amino acids. Germline V gene lookup returns CDR1 SEHNR and CDR2 FQNEAQ (reference sequence).

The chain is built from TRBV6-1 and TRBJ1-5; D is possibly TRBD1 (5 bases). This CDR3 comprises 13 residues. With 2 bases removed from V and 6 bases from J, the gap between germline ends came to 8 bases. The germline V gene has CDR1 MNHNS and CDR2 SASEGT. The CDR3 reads CASSEIRGQPQHF. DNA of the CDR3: TGTGCCAGCAGTGAAATAAGGGGTCAGCCCCAGCATTTT.

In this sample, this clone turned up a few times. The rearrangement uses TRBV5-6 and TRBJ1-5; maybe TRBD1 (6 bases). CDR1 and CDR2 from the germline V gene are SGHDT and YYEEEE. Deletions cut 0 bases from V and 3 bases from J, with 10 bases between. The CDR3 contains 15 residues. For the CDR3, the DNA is TGTGCCAGCAGCTTGGGCCGGGACAACAATCAGCCCCAGCATTTT. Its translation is CASSLGRDNNQPQHF.

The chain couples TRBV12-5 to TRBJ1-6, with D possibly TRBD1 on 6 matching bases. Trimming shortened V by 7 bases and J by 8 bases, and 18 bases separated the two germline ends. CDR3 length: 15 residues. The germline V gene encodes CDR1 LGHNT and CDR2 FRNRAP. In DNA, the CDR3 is TGTGCTAGTGCCCCCGGACAGACCGGGGATTCACCCCTCCACTTT. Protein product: CASAPGQTGDSPLHF.

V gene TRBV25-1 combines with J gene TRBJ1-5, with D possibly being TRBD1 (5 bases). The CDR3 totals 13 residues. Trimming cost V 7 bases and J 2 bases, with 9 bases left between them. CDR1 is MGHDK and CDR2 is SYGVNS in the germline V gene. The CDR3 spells CASTSGGNQPQHF. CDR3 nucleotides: TGTGCCAGCACTTCGGGGGGCAATCAGCCCCAGCATTTT.

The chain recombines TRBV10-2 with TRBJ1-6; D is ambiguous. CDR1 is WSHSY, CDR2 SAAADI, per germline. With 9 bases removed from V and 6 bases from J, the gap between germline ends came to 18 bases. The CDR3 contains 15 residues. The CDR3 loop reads CASATLGRGNSPLHF. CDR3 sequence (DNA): TGCGCCAGTGCGACACTAGGGCGCGGTAATTCACCCCTCCACTTT.

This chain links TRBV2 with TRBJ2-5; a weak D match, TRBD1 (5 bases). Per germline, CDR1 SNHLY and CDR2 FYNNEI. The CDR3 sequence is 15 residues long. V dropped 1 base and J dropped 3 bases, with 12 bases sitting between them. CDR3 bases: TGTGCCAGCAGTGAAGGTGGGCAGGGCAAAGAGACCCAGTACTTC. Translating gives CASSEGGQGKETQYF.

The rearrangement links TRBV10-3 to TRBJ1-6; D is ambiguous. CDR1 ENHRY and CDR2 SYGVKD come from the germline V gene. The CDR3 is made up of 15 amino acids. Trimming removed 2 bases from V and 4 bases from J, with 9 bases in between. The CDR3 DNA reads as TGTGCCATCAGTGAGGTCGCGAATTATAATTCACCCCTCCACTTT. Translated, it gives CAISEVANYNSPLHF.